Each of the 5 T cell receptor beta chains below was sequenced from the same sample in a study of cytomegalovirus exposure and HLA in healthy donors. The PCR contained 60 Vbeta and 13 Jbeta primers. The method was immunoSEQ multiplex PCR; TCRdb's version includes in-frame clones alone and lacks a portion of them. The table lists about 150,000 clones, roughly 82% of them singletons. The sequencing sample was made of PBMCs. Receptors were obtained from a woman aged 45-65 years in good health and CMV-seropositive.

The gene calls are TRBV29-1 and TRBJ2-5; TRBD1 is a possible D gene (6 bases). The closer fit of TRBJ2-7 to the DNA end suggests the J call may be wrong. The CDR3 contains 13 residues. Germline CDR1 and CDR2: SQVTM and ANQGSEA. The CDR3 spells CSVVLPGAYEQYF. As DNA, the CDR3 is TGCAGCGTTGTTCTTCCAGGGGCCTACGAGCAGTACTTC.

The sample holds a few counts of this clone. The chain employs TRBV6-4 and TRBJ1-2; D might be TRBD1 (5 bases). CDR1 and CDR2 from the germline V gene are MRHNA and SNTAGT. The CDR3 is 14 residues long. The V and J ends lost 3 bases and 5 bases respectively, with 13 bases between them. CDR3 loop: CASSEDKGRYGYTF. The CDR3 region has the DNA TGTGCCAGCAGTGAAGATAAGGGGCGGTATGGCTACACCTTC.

The gene calls are TRBV10-3 and TRBJ1-2, with D possibly matching TRBD1 (6 bases). CDR3 length: 16 residues. V was clipped by 3 bases and J by 8 bases, with 22 bases between them. Germline V lookup: CDR1 ENHRY, CDR2 SYGVKD. The DNA of the CDR3 is TGTGCCATCAGTGAATCTACCGGGGGGGGCGCTGACGGCTACACCTTC. This translates into CAISESTGGGADGYTF.

In its sample, this clone was seen once. The rearrangement joins TRBV7-2 to TRBJ1-4, with TRBD1 identical over 8 bases. V dropped 8 bases and J dropped 7; count of bases not matched to a gene: 9. The CDR3 spans 14 residues. The germline V gene encodes CDR1 SGHTA and CDR2 FQGNSA. The CDR3 reads CASSTGQGSEKLFF. DNA of the CDR3: TGTGCCAGCTCCACCGGACAGGGCTCTGAAAAACTGTTTTTT.

The V call is TRBV28, the J call TRBJ1-5, with a tentative D call TRBD1 (5 bases). V was clipped by 4 bases and J by 7 bases, with 14 bases between them. The CDR3 totals 14 residues. Germline loops: CDR1 MDHEN, CDR2 SYDVKM. The CDR3 coding sequence is TGTGCCAGCAGTTCCCCTGGGGGGAGCCAGCCCCAGCATTTT. This translates into CASSSPGGSQPQHF. Looking up the rest from reference TRBV28 and TRBJ1-5 gives the full variable domain: DVKVTQSSRYLVKRTGEKVFLECVQDMDHENMFWYRQDPGLGLRLIYFSYDVKMKEKGDIPEGYSVSREKKERFSLILESASTNQTSMYLCASSSPGGSQPQHFGDGTRLSIL.